These 8 T cell receptor beta chains share one sample of origin, sequenced in a study of blood T cell repertoires in COVID-19. Method: immunoSEQ multiplex PCR; TCRdb's copy keeps in-frame clones and lacks some. The table records under 300,000 clones, approximately 90% of them present only once. Sequencing was carried out using peripheral blood. These receptors were collected from a woman between 40 and 50 years old with acute or convalescent COVID-19.

This clone was counted once. The J gene is TRBJ2-5, the V gene TRBV2, with 7 bases that match TRBD1. The length of the CDR3 is 14 residues. Germline values: CDR1 SNHLY, CDR2 FYNNEI. V dropped 3 bases and J dropped 5; count of bases not matched to a gene: 6. DNA for the CDR3: TGTGCCAGCAGTGACGACAGGGTGGGGGAGACCCAGTACTTC. Protein product: CASSDDRVGETQYF.

In this sample, this clone turned up once. V gene TRBV15 combines with J gene TRBJ1-4, with a tentative D call TRBD1 (5 bases). Germline values: CDR1 LNHNV, CDR2 YYDKDF (reference sequence). With 0 bases removed from V and 1 base from J, the gap between germline ends came to 9 bases. The CDR3 has 16 amino acids. For the CDR3, the DNA is TGTGCCACCAGCAGAGATTTGGGGGGAACTAATGAAAAACTGTTTTTT. It encodes CATSRDLGGTNEKLFF.

This rearrangement joins TRBV29-1 to TRBJ1-2; maybe TRBD1 (5 bases). Trimming stripped 4 bases from V and 4 bases from J, with 13 bases between. This CDR3 has 13 amino acids. Germline lookup yields CDR1 SQVTM and CDR2 ANQGSEA. The chain's CDR3 is CSVGGRNIYGYTF. CDR3 bases: TGCAGCGTTGGGGGCCGGAACATCTATGGCTACACCTTC. Full variable domain (rest looked up from reference TRBV29-1 and TRBJ1-2): SAVISQKPSRDICQRGTSLTIQCQVDSQVTMMFWYRQQPGQSLTLIATANQGSEATYESGFVIDKFPISRPNLTFSTLTVSNMSPEDSSIYLCSVGGRNIYGYTFGSGTRLTVV.

This rearrangement joins TRBV15 to TRBJ1-3; perhaps TRBD1 as D (5 bases). The CDR3 has 15 residues. V gave up 8 bases and J gave up 0 bases, with 14 bases separating them. CDR1 is LNHNV, CDR2 YYDKDF, per germline (reference sequence). CDR3 DNA: TGTGCCACCTCACGTGGGGCGAGCTCTGGAAACACCATATATTTT. Translated, it gives CATSRGASSGNTIYF.

The J gene is TRBJ2-5, the V gene TRBV20-1; 9 positions match TRBD2. Germline V gives CDR1 DFQATT, CDR2 SNEGSKA (reference sequence). Losses at the gene ends were 3 bases for V and 5 bases for J; bases not matched to a gene: 13. CDR3 length equals 16 residues. The CDR3 region has the DNA TGCAGTGCTAGTACAGCGGGGGGCCCTCACCGGGAGACCCAGTACTTC. Amino acids: CSASTAGGPHRETQYF.

The genes are TRBV6-5 and TRBJ2-3, with a weak D call TRBD1 (6 bases). Deletions cut 2 bases from V and 2 bases from J, with 11 bases between. The CDR3 is 15 residues long. The germline V gene has CDR1 MNHEY and CDR2 SVGAGI. CDR3 DNA: TGTGCCAGCAGTTACCTCGGGGACAACACAGATACGCAGTATTTT. Its protein is CASSYLGDNTDTQYF.

V usage is TRBV2 and J usage is TRBJ1-3; the match to TRBD1 covers 7 bases. This CDR3 comprises 15 residues. Germline assignment: CDR1 SNHLY and CDR2 FYNNEI. J gave up 2 bases and V 4 bases, and 5 bases lay outside the gene matches. CDR3: CASSGQGSPGNTIYF. CDR3 nucleotide sequence: TGTGCCAGCAGTGGACAGGGCTCTCCTGGAAACACCATATATTTT.

The chain employs TRBV6-5 and TRBJ1-1; D perhaps matches TRBD1 (6 bases). The germline V gene has CDR1 MNHEY and CDR2 SVGAGI. The CDR3 consists of 14 residues. V lost 6 bases and J lost 1, with 12 bases in between. The CDR3 nucleotides read TGTGCCAGCAGCCTGATAGGGGGGAACACTGAAGCTTTCTTT. It yields the protein CASSLIGGNTEAFF.